This T cell receptor beta chain was found in a study of tumor and adjacent non-tumor tissue in lung cancer. A modified ARM-PCR protocol with three rounds of nested PCR amplified TCRbeta. TCRdb reprocessed the multiplex PCR reads via MiXCR and lists one record per CDR3 protein. The sample records about 80,000 distinct CDR3 sequences, more than 80% being singletons. In the case of this clonotype: An end of the junction differs from the germline gene, which may be a read error.

Germline-derived CDR1 and CDR2 are LGHNA and YSLEER. CDR3 length equals 14 residues. RNA was extracted from bulk tissue without any cell sorting. More than 3 cm separated this lung sample from the edge of the tumor. The receptor's source is a man aged 60 to 69 with non-small cell lung cancer. The sample comprised distant non-tumor lung tissue. The gene calls are TRBV4-3 and TRBJ2-7; 11 bases fit TRBD1. The CDR3 loop reads CDSSQRDRGDEQYF. The CDR3 DNA sequence: TGCGACAGCAGTCAACGGGACAGGGGGGACGAGCAGTACTTC.